Below, 20 T cell receptor beta chains from the same sample are listed, as sequenced in a study of cytotoxic CD8 clonotypes in ibrutinib-treated CLL. Repertoires were generated with immunoSEQ multiplex PCR, while TCRdb's copy carries only in-frame clones and drops some. In the table there are 70,000 to 80,000 clones, over 80% of which are singletons. This specimen consisted of PBMCs, obtained after 24 months of ibrutinib treatment. The receptors here all came from a human donor with chronic lymphocytic leukemia.

This clone was counted a single time. The chain couples TRBV5-4 to TRBJ1-2, with D possibly TRBD1 on 5 matching bases. The CDR3 spans 15 residues. Trimming shortened V by 8 bases and J by 3 bases, and 20 bases separated the two germline ends. Germline loops: CDR1 SGHNT, CDR2 YYREEE (reference sequence). In DNA form, the CDR3 reads TGTGCCAGTTATACCTCCGGGACCGGCGACTATGGCTACACCTTC. Its translation is CASYTSGTGDYGYTF.

The CDR3 region is CASSVGPAGGLTASYEQYF. For the CDR3, the DNA is TGTGCCAGCAGCGTGGGGCCCGCGGGAGGGCTTACAGCTTCCTACGAGCAGTACTTC. V is TRBV9 and J is TRBJ2-7; the match to TRBD2 covers 9 bases. Per the germline V gene, CDR1 is SGDLS and CDR2 is YYNGEE. The CDR3 has 19 residues. The ends lost 2 bases at V and 1 base at J; junction bases unmatched: 16.

The CDR3: CASSEVGTGELFF. CDR3 sequence (DNA): TGTGCCAGCAGTGAGGTGGGGACCGGGGAGCTGTTTTTT. V usage is TRBV25-1 and J usage is TRBJ2-2; no clear D gene. Germline values: CDR1 MGHDK, CDR2 SYGVNS. V lost 3 bases and J lost 5, with 7 bases in between. The CDR3 contains 13 residues.

A few counts support this clone. The same CDR3 also results from other DNA sequences found in this sample. The V gene is TRBV5-1, the J gene TRBJ1-3, with D tentatively TRBD1 (5 bases). Germline CDR1 and CDR2: SGHRS and YFSETQ. The CDR3 length is 14 residues. The germline V and J ends were trimmed by 1 base and 0 bases, with 5 bases remaining between them. The chain's CDR3 is CASSLRGSGNTIYF. CDR3 DNA: TGCGCCAGCAGCTTGAGGGGCTCTGGAAACACCATATATTTT. Using reference TRBV5-1 and TRBJ1-3 for the parts outside the CDR3, the full variable domain is KAGVTQTPRYLIKTRGQQVTLSCSPISGHRSVSWYQQTPGQGLQFLFEYFSETQRNKGNFPGRFSGRQFSNSRSEMNVSTLELGDSALYLCASSLRGSGNTIYFGEGSWLTVV.

A single count supports this clone. The chain couples TRBV14 to TRBJ2-7; TRBD2 matches at 7 bases. The germline V gene encodes CDR1 SGHDN and CDR2 FVKESK. This CDR3 contains 14 residues. The V segment lost 4 bases and the J segment 3 bases; nucleotides outside the gene matches: 6. The CDR3 here is CASSRTTSSYEQYF. In DNA form, the CDR3 reads TGTGCCAGCAGCCGTACGACTAGCAGCTACGAGCAGTACTTC. Full variable domain (missing parts from reference TRBV14 and TRBJ2-7): EAGVTQFPSHSVIEKGQTVTLRCDPISGHDNLYWYRRVMGKEIKFLLHFVKESKQDESGMPNNRFLAERTGGTYSTLKVQPAELEDSGVYFCASSRTTSSYEQYFGPGTRLTVT.

This rearrangement joins TRBV11-3 to TRBJ2-7, with 7 bases identical to TRBD1. The CDR3 spans 16 residues. Germline assignment: CDR1 SGHNT and CDR2 YENEEA. The junction had 7 bases not matched to a gene; V was cut back by 1 base and J by 1 base. The CDR3: CASSLGQGLGSYEQYF. As DNA, the CDR3 is TGTGCCAGCAGCTTAGGACAGGGTTTGGGATCCTACGAGCAGTACTTC.

This chain links TRBV27 with TRBJ2-1; D is undetermined. Germline V gene lookup returns CDR1 MNHEY and CDR2 SMNVEV (reference sequence). Trimming pared 2 bases from V and 8 bases from J, leaving 16 bases between. This CDR3 contains 15 residues. The CDR3: CASSLGALRFYEQFF. The CDR3 DNA sequence: TGTGCCAGCAGTTTAGGAGCGCTTCGATTTTATGAGCAGTTCTTC.

The chain is built from TRBV5-1 and TRBJ2-3; the match to TRBD2 covers 9 bases. V gave up 5 bases and J gave up 6 bases; unmatched junction bases: 10. The CDR3 has 15 amino acids. CDR1 is SGHRS, CDR2 YFSETQ, per germline. The CDR3 sequence: CASSRAGGPSDTQYF. CDR3 bases: TGCGCCAGCAGTCGTGCGGGAGGGCCGTCGGATACGCAGTATTTT. Looking up the rest from reference TRBV5-1 and TRBJ2-3 gives the full variable domain: KAGVTQTPRYLIKTRGQQVTLSCSPISGHRSVSWYQQTPGQGLQFLFEYFSETQRNKGNFPGRFSGRQFSNSRSEMNVSTLELGDSALYLCASSRAGGPSDTQYFGPGTRLTVL.

A few counts support this clone. The genes are TRBV6-1 and TRBJ1-2; maybe TRBD1 (6 bases). Trimming pared 1 base from V and 8 bases from J, leaving 11 bases between. The CDR3 runs 13 residues. Germline V gives CDR1 MNHNS, CDR2 SASEGT. The CDR3 DNA follows: TGTGCCAGCAGTGAAGAAGGGGGGGCAGGCTACACCTTC. This translates into CASSEEGGAGYTF.

This clone was observed once. The V gene is TRBV15, the J gene TRBJ2-2; D unresolved. The CDR3 has 15 residues. Germline CDR1 and CDR2: LNHNV and YYDKDF (reference sequence). V dropped 8 bases and J dropped 3 bases, with 16 bases sitting between them. This CDR3 reads CATCADYFYTGELFF. The DNA for the CDR3 is TGTGCCACCTGTGCAGATTATTTTTACACCGGGGAGCTGTTTTTT.

This clone was seen only a few times. The genes are TRBV25-1 and TRBJ2-1; D is uncertain. The germline V and J ends were trimmed by 2 bases and 8 bases, with 4 bases remaining between them. Germline-derived CDR1 and CDR2 are MGHDK and SYGVNS. The CDR3 spans 11 residues. DNA of the CDR3: TGTGCCAGCAGTGAAATCTATGAGCAGTTCTTC. As protein: CASSEIYEQFF.

This clone was detected only a few times. V and J are TRBV27 and TRBJ2-2; 8 bases are shared with TRBD2. Trimming cost V 6 bases and J 6 bases; bases outside gene matches: 9. The germline CDR1 and CDR2 sequences are MNHEY and SMNVEV (reference sequence). This CDR3 comprises 15 residues. CDR3 region: CASRLAALLAGELFF. CDR3 nucleotides: TGTGCCAGCAGACTAGCGGCCCTTCTGGCCGGGGAGCTGTTTTTT.

The chain employs TRBV7-2 and TRBJ2-5, with D tentatively TRBD1 or TRBD2 (5 bases each). CDR3 length equals 13 residues. The V gene's germline CDR1 is SGHTA and CDR2 FQGNSA. With 5 bases removed from V and 5 bases from J, the gap between germline ends came to 12 bases. The CDR3, as DNA: TGTGCCAGCAGCCCCGGGGCATTGGAGACCCAGTACTTC. Its translation: CASSPGALETQYF. Complete variable domain (other parts from reference TRBV7-2 and TRBJ2-5): GAGVSQSPSNKVTEKGKDVELRCDPISGHTALYWYRQSLGQGLEFLIYFQGNSAPDKSGLPSDRFSAERTGGSVSTLTIQRTQQEDSAVYLCASSPGALETQYFGPGTRLLVL.

The DNA for the CDR3 is TGTGCCTGGTTATTTTCCGGGACGGCGGGAAACATTCAGTACTTC. Its protein product is CAWLFSGTAGNIQYF. This rearrangement joins TRBV30 to TRBJ2-4; tentatively, D is TRBD1 or TRBD2 (5 bases each). This CDR3 has 15 residues. The V end lost 5 bases, the J end lost 6 bases, and 20 bases lay between the germline ends. Germline V gene lookup returns CDR1 GTSNPN and CDR2 SVGIG (reference sequence). Drawing the rest from reference TRBV30 and TRBJ2-4, the complete variable domain is SQTIHQWPATLVQPVGSPLSLECTVEGTSNPNLYWYRQAAGRGLQLLFYSVGIGQISSEVPQNLSASRPQDRQFILSSKKLLLSDSGFYLCAWLFSGTAGNIQYFGAGTRLSVL.

This clone showed up just once. The genes are TRBV4-3 and TRBJ2-7; possible D gene TRBD2, 5 bases. CDR1 and CDR2 (germline): LGHNA, YSLEER. There are 14 residues in the CDR3. V lost 2 bases to trimming and J lost 7 bases, with 15 bases between them. CDR3 protein: CASSQTRNFSEQYF. Written as DNA, the CDR3 is TGCGCCAGCAGCCAAACTAGAAACTTTAGTGAGCAGTACTTC.

The chain combines TRBV11-2 with TRBJ2-7; TRBD1 or TRBD2 may be the D gene (5 bases each). Germline V CDR1 and CDR2: SGHAT, FQNNGV. The CDR3 is made up of 16 amino acids. The V and J ends lost 1 base and 6 bases respectively, with 19 bases between them. The CDR3 DNA reads as TGTGCCAGCAGCTTAGTCGCTGGGACCGCTCCCCTCGAGCAGTACTTC. Encoded protein: CASSLVAGTAPLEQYF.

The chain uses TRBV5-1 and TRBJ1-1; D gene uncertain. Germline CDR1 is SGHRS and CDR2 is YFSETQ. The CDR3 consists of 13 residues. The V and J ends lost 7 bases and 4 bases respectively, with 14 bases between them. CDR3 residues: CASLSPGGTEAFF. For the CDR3, the DNA is TGCGCCAGCCTTTCCCCGGGAGGCACTGAAGCTTTCTTT.

This clone was seen only a few times. The same CDR3 also results from other DNA sequences found in this sample. The chain is built from TRBV18 and TRBJ1-1; 7 nucleotides line up with TRBD1. J was trimmed by 3 bases and V by 4 bases; bases with no gene match: 2. CDR3 length: 13 amino acids. Germline CDR1 is KGHSH and CDR2 is LQKENI. The DNA of the CDR3 is TGTGCCAGCTCACTCCAGGGGGACACTGAAGCTTTCTTT. Its protein product is CASSLQGDTEAFF.

V usage is TRBV9 and J usage is TRBJ2-7, with a possible D match to TRBD2 (6 bases). Trimming cost V 3 bases and J 2 bases, with 12 bases left between them. The CDR3 is 14 residues long. The V gene's germline CDR1 is SGDLS and CDR2 YYNGEE. In nucleotides, the CDR3 is TGTGCCAGCAGCGGCCGGGAGTTTCCCTACGAGCAGTACTTC. Its protein is CASSGREFPYEQYF. Looking up the rest from reference TRBV9 and TRBJ2-7 gives the full variable domain: DSGVTQTPKHLITATGQRVTLRCSPRSGDLSVYWYQQSLDQGLQFLIQYYNGEERAKGNILERFSAQQFPDLHSELNLSSLELGDSALYFCASSGREFPYEQYFGPGTRLTVT.

On this clone itself: Since a far larger clone is one base different, this is likely a read error. The sample holds other DNA sequences that translate to the same CDR3. This chain links TRBV6-5 with TRBJ2-3; 10 bases fit TRBD2. This CDR3 is 16 amino acids long. J was trimmed by 6 bases and V by 2 bases; bases with no gene match: 8. CDR1 is MNHEY and CDR2 is SVGAGI in the germline V gene. The DNA of the CDR3 is TGTGCCAGCAGTTACGGGCTGGGTAGCGGGAGGGATACGCAGTATTTT. Amino acid sequence: CASSYGLGSGRDTQYF.